This T cell receptor beta chain was recovered during a study of T cell repertoires in cytomegalovirus infection. Study-wide context: Public TCR beta signatures marked donors with CMV infection and the matching HLA. Study observations and caveats: Cumulative public TCR beta family frequency identified CMV carriers with the relevant HLA. Ex vivo, HLA-C-restricted CMV-specific TCR beta clonotypes prevailed over the rest of the response.

This clonotype was seen a few times. What it binds is unknown. V gave up 3 bases and J gave up 1 base, with 7 bases separating them. Germline V lookup: CDR1 DFQATT, CDR2 SNEGSKA (reference sequence). The CDR3 totals 14 residues. TCRdb re-called the reads with MiXCR, one entry per CDR3 protein. The sample records about 570,000 distinct CDR3 sequences, almost 40% being singletons. Sequencing used cultured PBMCs, obtained from culture after CMV antigen stimulation. The chain employs TRBV20-1 and TRBJ1-6; the D is unclear. The clonotype comes from a human donor in good health (CMV status not recorded). Some clones in this sample may be carry-over from other donors' samples. The CDR3 sequence: CSARWRSYNSPLHF. CDR3 in DNA: TGCAGTGCTAGGTGGAGGTCCTATAATTCACCCCTCCACTTT.